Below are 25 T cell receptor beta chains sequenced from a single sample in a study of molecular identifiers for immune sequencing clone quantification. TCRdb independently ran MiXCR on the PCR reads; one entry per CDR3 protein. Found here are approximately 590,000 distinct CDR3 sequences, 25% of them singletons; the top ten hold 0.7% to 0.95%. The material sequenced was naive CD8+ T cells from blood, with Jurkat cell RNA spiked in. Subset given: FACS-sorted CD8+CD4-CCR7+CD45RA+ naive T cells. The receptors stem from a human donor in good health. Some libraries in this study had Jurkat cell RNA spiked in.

The CDR3: CASSLPGIETQYF. CDR3 DNA: TGTGCCAGCAGCCTGCCAGGGATAGAGACCCAGTACTTC. The V gene is TRBV11-3, the J gene TRBJ2-5, with a tentative D call TRBD1 (5 bases). Germline V gene data show CDR1 as SGHNT and CDR2 as YENEEA. The CDR3 is 13 residues long. Trimming removed 5 bases at V and 4 bases at J, with 11 bases between. Combining the CDR3 with reference TRBV11-3 and TRBJ2-5 gives the whole variable domain EAGVVQSPRYKIIEKKQPVAFWCNPISGHNTLYWYLQNLGQGPELLIRYENEEAVDDSQLPKDRFSAERLKGVDSTLKIQPAELGDSAVYLCASSLPGIETQYFGPGTRLLVL.

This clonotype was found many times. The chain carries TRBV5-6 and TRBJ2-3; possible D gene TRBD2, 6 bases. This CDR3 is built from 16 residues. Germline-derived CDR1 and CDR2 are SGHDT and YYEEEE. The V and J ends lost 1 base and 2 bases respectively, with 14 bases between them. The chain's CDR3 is CASSLRLAGNTDTQYF. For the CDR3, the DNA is TGTGCCAGCAGCTTGAGGCTTGCGGGAAACACAGATACGCAGTATTTT.

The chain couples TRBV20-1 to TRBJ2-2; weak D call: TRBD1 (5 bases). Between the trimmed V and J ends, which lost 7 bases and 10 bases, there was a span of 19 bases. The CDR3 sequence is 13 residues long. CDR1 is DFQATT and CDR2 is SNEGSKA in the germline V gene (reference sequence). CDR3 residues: CSVPPGPPEELFF. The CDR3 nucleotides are TGCAGTGTCCCGCCAGGGCCCCCCGAGGAGCTGTTTTTT.

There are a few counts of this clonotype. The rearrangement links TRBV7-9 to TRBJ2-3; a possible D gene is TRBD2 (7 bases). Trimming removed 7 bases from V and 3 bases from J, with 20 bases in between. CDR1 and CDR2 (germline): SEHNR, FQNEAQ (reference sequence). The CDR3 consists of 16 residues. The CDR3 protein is CASNINRGRGTDTQYF. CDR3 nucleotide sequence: TGTGCCAGCAACATAAATCGGGGGCGGGGGACAGATACGCAGTATTTT.

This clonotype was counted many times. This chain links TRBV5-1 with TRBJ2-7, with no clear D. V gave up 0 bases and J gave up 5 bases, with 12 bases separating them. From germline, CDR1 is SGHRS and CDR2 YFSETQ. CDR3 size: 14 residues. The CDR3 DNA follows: TGCGCCAGCAGCTTGGGCAGGCCCATGGACGAGCAGTACTTC. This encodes CASSLGRPMDEQYF.

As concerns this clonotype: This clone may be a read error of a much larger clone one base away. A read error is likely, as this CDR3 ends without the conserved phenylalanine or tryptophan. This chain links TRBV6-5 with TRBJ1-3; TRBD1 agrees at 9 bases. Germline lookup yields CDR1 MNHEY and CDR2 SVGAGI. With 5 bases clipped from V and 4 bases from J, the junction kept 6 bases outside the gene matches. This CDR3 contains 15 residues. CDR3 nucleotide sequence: TGTGCCAGCAGTGCCGGGACAGGGACAGGAAACACCATATATTCT. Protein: CASSAGTGTGNTIYS.

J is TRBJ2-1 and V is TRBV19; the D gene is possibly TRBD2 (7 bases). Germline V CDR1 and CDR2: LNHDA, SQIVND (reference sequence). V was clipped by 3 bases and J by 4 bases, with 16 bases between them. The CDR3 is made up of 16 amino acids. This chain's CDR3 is CASSMAGASRYNEQFF. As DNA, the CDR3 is TGTGCCAGTAGTATGGCGGGGGCTAGTAGGTACAATGAGCAGTTCTTC.

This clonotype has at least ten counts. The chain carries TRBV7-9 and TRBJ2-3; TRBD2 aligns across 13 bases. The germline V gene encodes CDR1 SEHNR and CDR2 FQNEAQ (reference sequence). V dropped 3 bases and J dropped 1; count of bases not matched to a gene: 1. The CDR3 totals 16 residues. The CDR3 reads CASSFGTSGGTDTQYF. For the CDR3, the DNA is TGTGCCAGCAGCTTTGGGACTAGCGGGGGCACAGATACGCAGTATTTT.

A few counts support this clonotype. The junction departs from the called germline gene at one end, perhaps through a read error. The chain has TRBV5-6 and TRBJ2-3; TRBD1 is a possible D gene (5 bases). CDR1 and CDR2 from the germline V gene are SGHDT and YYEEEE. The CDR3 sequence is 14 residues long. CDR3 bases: TGTGCCAGCAGCTTTGAATGGGGCACAGATGCGCAGTATTTT. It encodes CASSFEWGTDAQYF.

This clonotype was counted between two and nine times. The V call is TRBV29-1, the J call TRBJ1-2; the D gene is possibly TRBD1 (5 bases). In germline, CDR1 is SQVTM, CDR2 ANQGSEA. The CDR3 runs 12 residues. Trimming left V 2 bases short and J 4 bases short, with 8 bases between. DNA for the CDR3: TGCAGCGTTGAATCAGGGACCTATGGCTACACCTTC. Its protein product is CSVESGTYGYTF.

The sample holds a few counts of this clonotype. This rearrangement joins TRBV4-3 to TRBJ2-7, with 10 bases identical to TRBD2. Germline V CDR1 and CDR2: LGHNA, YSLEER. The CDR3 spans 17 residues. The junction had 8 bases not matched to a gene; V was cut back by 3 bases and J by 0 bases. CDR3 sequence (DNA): TGCGCCAGCAGCCACCACGGACTAGCGGACCACTCCTACGAGCAGTACTTC. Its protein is CASSHHGLADHSYEQYF.

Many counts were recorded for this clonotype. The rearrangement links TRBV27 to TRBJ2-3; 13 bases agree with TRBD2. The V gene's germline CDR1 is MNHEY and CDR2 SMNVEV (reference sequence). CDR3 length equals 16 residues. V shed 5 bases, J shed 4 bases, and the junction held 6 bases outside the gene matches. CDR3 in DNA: TGTGCCAGCAGTAAACTAGCGGGAGGGCCTCCAGATACGCAGTATTTT. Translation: CASSKLAGGPPDTQYF.

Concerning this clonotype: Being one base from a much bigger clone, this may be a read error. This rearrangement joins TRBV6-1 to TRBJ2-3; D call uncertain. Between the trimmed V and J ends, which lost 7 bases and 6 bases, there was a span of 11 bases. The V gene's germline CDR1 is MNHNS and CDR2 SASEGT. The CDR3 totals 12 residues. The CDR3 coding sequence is TGTGCCAGCAATCTTACTACGGATACGCAGTATTTT. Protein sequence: CASNLTTDTQYF.

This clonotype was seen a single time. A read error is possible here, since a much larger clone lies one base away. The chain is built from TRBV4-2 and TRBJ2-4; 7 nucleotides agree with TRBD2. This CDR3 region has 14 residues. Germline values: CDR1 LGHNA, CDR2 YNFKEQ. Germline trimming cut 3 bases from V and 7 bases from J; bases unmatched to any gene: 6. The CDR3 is CASSQPSGNNIQYF. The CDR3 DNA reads TGTGCCAGCAGCCAGCCTAGCGGAAATAACATTCAGTACTTC.

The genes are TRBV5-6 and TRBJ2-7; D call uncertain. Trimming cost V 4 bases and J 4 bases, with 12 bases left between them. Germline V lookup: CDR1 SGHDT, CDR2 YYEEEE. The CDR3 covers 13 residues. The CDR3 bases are TGTGCCAGCAGCCCGCGAATTGTTTACGAGCAGTACTTC. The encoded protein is CASSPRIVYEQYF.

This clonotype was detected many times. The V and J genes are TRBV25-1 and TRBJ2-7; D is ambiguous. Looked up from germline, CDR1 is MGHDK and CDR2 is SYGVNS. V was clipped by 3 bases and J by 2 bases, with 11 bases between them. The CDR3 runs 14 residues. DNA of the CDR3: TGTGCCAGCAGTGACGGCGGCACCGCCTACGAGCAGTACTTC. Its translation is CASSDGGTAYEQYF.

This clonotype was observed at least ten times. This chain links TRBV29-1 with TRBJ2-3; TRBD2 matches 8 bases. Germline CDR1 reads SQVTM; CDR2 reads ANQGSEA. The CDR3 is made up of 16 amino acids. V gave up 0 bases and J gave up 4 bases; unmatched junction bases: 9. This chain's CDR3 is CSVEERLAGRADTQYF. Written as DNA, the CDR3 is TGCAGCGTTGAAGAAAGGCTAGCGGGTAGGGCAGATACGCAGTATTTT.

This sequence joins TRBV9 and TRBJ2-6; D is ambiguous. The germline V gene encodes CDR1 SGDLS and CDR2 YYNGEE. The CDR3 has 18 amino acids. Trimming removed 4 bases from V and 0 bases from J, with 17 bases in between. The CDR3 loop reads CASSPRLSSISGANVLTF. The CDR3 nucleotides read TGTGCCAGCAGCCCGCGACTGTCTTCAATCTCTGGGGCCAACGTCCTGACTTTC.

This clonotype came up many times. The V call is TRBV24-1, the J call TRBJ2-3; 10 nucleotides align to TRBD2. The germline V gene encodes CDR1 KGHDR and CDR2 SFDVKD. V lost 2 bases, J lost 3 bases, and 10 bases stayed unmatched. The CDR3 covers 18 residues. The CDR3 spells CATSDYVAGGLGTDTQYF. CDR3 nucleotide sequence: TGTGCCACCAGTGATTACGTAGCGGGAGGCCTGGGTACAGATACGCAGTATTTT.

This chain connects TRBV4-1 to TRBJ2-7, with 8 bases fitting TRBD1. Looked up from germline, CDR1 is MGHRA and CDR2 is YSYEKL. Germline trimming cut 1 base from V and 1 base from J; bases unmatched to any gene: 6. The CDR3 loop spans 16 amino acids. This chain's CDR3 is CASSQAGTGTSYEQYF. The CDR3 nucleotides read TGCGCCAGCAGCCAAGCTGGGACAGGCACTTCCTACGAGCAGTACTTC.

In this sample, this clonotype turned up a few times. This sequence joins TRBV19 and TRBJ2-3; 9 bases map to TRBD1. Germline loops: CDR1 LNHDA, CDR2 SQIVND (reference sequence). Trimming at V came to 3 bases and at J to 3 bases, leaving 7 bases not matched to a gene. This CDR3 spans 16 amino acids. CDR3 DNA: TGTGCCAGTAGTATTGGAGTACAGGGGGCAACAGATACGCAGTATTTT. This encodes CASSIGVQGATDTQYF.

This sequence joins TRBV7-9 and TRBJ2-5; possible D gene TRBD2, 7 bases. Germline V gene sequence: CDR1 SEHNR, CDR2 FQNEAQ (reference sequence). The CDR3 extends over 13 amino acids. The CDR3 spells CALGGGVHETQYF. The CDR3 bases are TGTGCACTGGGAGGGGGAGTGCATGAGACCCAGTACTTC.

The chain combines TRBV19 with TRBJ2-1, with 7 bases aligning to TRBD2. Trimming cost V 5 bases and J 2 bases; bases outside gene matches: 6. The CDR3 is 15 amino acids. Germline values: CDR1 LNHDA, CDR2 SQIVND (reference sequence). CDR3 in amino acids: CASSLTGTTYNEQFF. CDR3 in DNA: TGTGCCAGTAGTCTCACCGGGACTACCTACAATGAGCAGTTCTTC.

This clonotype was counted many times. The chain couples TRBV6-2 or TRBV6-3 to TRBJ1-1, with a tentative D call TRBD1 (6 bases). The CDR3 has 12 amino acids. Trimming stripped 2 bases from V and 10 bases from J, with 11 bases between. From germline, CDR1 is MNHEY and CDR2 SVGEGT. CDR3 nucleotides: TGTGCCAGCAGTTACGGGGGGCGCCGAGCTTTCTTT. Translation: CASSYGGRRAFF.

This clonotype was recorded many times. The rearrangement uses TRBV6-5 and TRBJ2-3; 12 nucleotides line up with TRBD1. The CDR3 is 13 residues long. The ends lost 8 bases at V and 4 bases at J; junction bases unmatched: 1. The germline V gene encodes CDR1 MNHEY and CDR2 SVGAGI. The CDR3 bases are TGTGCCAGCGGGACAGGGGGCCCAGATACGCAGTATTTT. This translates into CASGTGGPDTQYF.